This entry features one T cell receptor beta chain sequence. The antigen is not known. The entry originates in a study of T cells in narcolepsy. Study-wide findings and caveats: Healthy controls reportedly lacked the autoreactive clonotypes serially found in patients' blood. HCRT-specific and TRIB2-specific autoreactive clonotypes appeared among same-patient CSF and blood CD4+ clonotypes. In some patient and control memory CD4+ samples, autoreactive clones were absent.

Trimming stripped 2 bases from V and 8 bases from J, with 7 bases between. Germline V lookup: CDR1 SGHTS, CDR2 YDEGEE. The CDR3 runs 11 residues. Measured with immunoSEQ multiplex PCR; TCRdb has only the in-frame clones, and not every one. In the table there are approximately 28,000 clones, 78% of which are singletons. The chain couples TRBV5-8 to TRBJ1-2; no firm D call. The receptor's source is a human donor with narcolepsy. Material: CD45RA- memory CD4+ T cells from PBMCs. The CDR3 region is CASSFTRGYTF. CDR3 bases: TGTGCCAGCAGCTTTACCCGAGGCTACACCTTC.